The rows below give T cell receptor beta chains drawn from one sample of a study of PD-1 blockade in classical Hodgkin lymphoma. TCRdb keeps only in-frame clones here, not all; method: immunoSEQ multiplex PCR. The sample consists of 31,000 or so clones, 72% of them appearing once. This sample comprised peripheral blood mononuclear cells (PBMCs), obtained before the fourth cycle of nivolumab. These TCRs come from a human donor with classical Hodgkin lymphoma. The CDR3 runs from the conserved cysteine through the conserved F or W. A D gene is named only where the DNA matches it firmly. Clone size is not always given. Where it is, it says once, few, many or a class for expanded clones.

j_call d_call v_call clone_size cdr3_aa cdr3_nt
TRBJ2-7 . TRBV4-1 once CASSPARGFMNEQYF TGCGCCAGCAGCCCTGCGAGGGGGTTCATGAACGAGCAGTACTTC
TRBJ2-1 . TRBV5-4 few CASSLGEYEQFF TGTGCCAGCAGCTTGGGGGAGTATGAGCAGTTCTTC
TRBJ2-1 . TRBV6-5 . CASTPSDFDNEQFF TGTGCCAGCACTCCCTCGGACTTCGATAATGAGCAGTTCTTC
TRBJ1-2 . TRBV7-6 . CASSSRQNSNYGYTF TGTGCCAGCAGCTCACGACAGAATAGTAACTATGGCTACACCTTC
TRBJ2-7 . TRBV7-8 . CASSPNGVSYEQYF TGTGCCAGCAGCCCCAACGGCGTCTCCTACGAGCAGTACTTC
TRBJ1-5 TRBD1 TRBV9 . CASSVTGNEPQHF TGTGCCAGCAGCGTGACAGGGAATGAGCCCCAGCATTTT
TRBJ1-2 TRBD1 TRBV9 . CASSVGSRGPDYGYTF TGTGCCAGCAGCGTAGGTAGCAGGGGGCCGGACTATGGCTACACCTTC
TRBJ2-5 . TRBV5-1 . CASSLGSTREETQYF TGCGCCAGCAGCTTGGGCTCCACTAGGGAAGAGACCCAGTACTTC
TRBJ2-2 TRBD1 TRBV6-6 . CASSYSPGGSPGELFF TGTGCCAGCAGTTACTCTCCAGGGGGTAGTCCCGGGGAGCTGTTTTTT
TRBJ2-2 . TRBV7-8 . CASSPLGGGNTGELFF TGTGCCAGCAGCCCTCTTGGAGGGGGGAACACCGGGGAGCTGTTTTTT